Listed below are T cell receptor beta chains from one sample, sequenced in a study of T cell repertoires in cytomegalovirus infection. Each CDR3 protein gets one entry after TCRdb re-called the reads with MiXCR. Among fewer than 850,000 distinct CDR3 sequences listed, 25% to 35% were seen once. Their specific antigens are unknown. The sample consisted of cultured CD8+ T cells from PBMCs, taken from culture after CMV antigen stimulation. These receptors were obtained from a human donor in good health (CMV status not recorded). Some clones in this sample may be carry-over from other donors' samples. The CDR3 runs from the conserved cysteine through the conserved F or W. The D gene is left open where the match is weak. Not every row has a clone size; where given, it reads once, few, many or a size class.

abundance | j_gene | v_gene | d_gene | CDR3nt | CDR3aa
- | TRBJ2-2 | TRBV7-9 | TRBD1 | TGTGCCAGCAGCTTTCCGACAGGGTGGGACACCGGGGAGCTGTTTTTT | CASSFPTGWDTGELFF
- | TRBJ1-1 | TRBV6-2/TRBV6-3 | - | TGTGCCAGCAGTTACTCTTTAGCGGGAGCTGAAGCTTTCTTT | CASSYSLAGAEAFF
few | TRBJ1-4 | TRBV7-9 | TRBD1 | TGTGCCAGCAGCTTGGACCCGGGACAGGGGAATGAAAAACTGTTTTTT | CASSLDPGQGNEKLFF
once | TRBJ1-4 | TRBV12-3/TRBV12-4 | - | TGTGCCAGCAGTGATAACTCTGCAACTAATGAAAAACTGTTTTTT | CASSDNSATNEKLFF
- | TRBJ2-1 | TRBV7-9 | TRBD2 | TGTGCCAGCAGCTTAGCGGCGGGGGGCAATGAGCAGTTCTTC | CASSLAAGGNEQFF
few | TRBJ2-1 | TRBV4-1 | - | TGCGCCAGCAGCCAAGATTTGTCTGAGCAGTTCTTC | CASSQDLSEQFF
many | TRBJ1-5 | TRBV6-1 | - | TGTGCCAGCAGTACCCAAGGACTCCTATTTTATAGCAATCAGCCCCAGCATTTT | CASSTQGLLFYSNQPQHF
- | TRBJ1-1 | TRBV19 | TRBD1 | TGTGCCAGTATGGAAGGGACAGGGAAGAACACTGAAGCTTTCTTT | CASMEGTGKNTEAFF
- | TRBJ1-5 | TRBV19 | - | TGTGCCAGTAGGTCCGACGCGGAGCCCCAGCATTTT | CASRSDAEPQHF
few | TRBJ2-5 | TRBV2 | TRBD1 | TGTGCCAGCAGTGAGTTAGGGGGCACTCAAGAGACCCAGTACTTC | CASSELGGTQETQYF
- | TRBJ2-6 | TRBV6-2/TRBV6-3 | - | TGTGCCAGCAGAGAAAAAGTGGGCGGTGGGGCCAACGTCCTGACTTTC | CASREKVGGGANVLTF
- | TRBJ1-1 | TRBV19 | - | TGTGCCAGTAGTATAGTTTGGCAGGGTCAGGAGCCTGAAGCTTTCTTT | CASSIVWQGQEPEAFF
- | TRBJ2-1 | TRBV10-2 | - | TGCGCCAGCAGTGCTGGGTGGCGGAGCTACTACAATGAGCAGTTCTTC | CASSAGWRSYYNEQFF
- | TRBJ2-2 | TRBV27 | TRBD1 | TGTGCCAGCACCCGAGGGACAGGGGGAAGCACCGGGGAGCTGTTTTTT | CASTRGTGGSTGELFF
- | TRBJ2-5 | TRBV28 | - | TGTGCCAGCCAAACCGGGGGGCCGGAGACCCAGTACTTC | CASQTGGPETQYF
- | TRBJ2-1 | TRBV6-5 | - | TGTGCCAGCAGACACGGGAGCAGGGAGCAGTTCTTC | CASRHGSREQFF
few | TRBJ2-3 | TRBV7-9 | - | TGTGCCAGCAGCGGCAGAATCACAGATACGCAGTATTTT | CASSGRITDTQYF
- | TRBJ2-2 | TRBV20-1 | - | TGCAGTGCTAGAGTATCTGCTACCGGGGAGCTGTTTTTT | CSARVSATGELFF
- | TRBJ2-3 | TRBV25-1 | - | TGTGCCAGCAGTGAATTCTTTGAGACAGCTAGCACAGATACGCAGTATTTT | CASSEFFETASTDTQYF
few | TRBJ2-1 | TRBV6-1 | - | TGTGCCAGCAGTGAAGCGCCGGGCTGGGACGTACCCTCCTACAATGAGCAGTTCTTC | CASSEAPGWDVPSYNEQFF
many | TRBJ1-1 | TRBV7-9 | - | TGTGCCAGCAGCTTAAAGGTCTCGCTGGGAGCTTTCTTT | CASSLKVSLGAFF
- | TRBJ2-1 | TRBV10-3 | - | TGTGCCATGGGCCCGGCCGGATATGAGCAGTTCTTC | CAMGPAGYEQFF
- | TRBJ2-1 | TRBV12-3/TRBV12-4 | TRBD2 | TGTGCCAGCAGCCAGCGGGACTTAACTACAATGAGGCAGTTCTTC | CASSQRDLTTMRQFF
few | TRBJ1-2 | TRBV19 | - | TGTGCCAGTAGTCCTGCCGGGACAACTTATGACTACACCTTC | CASSPAGTTYDYTF
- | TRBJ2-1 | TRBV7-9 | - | TGTGCCAGCAGCCCTCCTGGGGCTTTTAGTGAGCAGTTCTTC | CASSPPGAFSEQFF
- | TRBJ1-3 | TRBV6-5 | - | TGTGCCAGCAGTCCCCTCGTAACAGGGACTCACGGAGGAAACACCATATATTTT | CASSPLVTGTHGGNTIYF
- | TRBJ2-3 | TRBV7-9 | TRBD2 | TGTGCCAGCAGCCCTAACCTCGCTGAGCGGGGGGGGGAGACAGATACGCAGTATTTT | CASSPNLAERGGETDTQYF
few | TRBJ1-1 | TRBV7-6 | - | TGTGCCAGCAGCTTAGACAGGGTTGGTGACACTGAAGCTTTCTTT | CASSLDRVGDTEAFF
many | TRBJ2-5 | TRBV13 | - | TGTGCCAGCAGCACCCGGACAGACTCCCAAGATGCCCAGTACTTC | CASSTRTDSQDAQYF
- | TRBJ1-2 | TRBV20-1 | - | TGCAGTGCCCAGAGCGATATGTCCAGTCGACTCTATGGCTACACCTTC | CSAQSDMSSRLYGYTF
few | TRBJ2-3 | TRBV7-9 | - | TGTGCCAGCAGCTTAATCCGGGGGAGGAGCACAGATACGCAGTATTTT | CASSLIRGRSTDTQYF
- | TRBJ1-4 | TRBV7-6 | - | TGTGCCAGCAGCTTAGGAAGGGGGTATGATGAAAAACTGTTTTTT | CASSLGRGYDEKLFF
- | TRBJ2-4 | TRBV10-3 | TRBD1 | TGTGCCACCGGGACAGGGGAAAGGAACATTCAGTACTTC | CATGTGERNIQYF
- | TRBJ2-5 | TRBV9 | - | TGTGCCAGCAGCGTAGTAGCGTACTCAGAGACCCAGTACTTC | CASSVVAYSETQYF
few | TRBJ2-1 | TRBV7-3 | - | TGTGCCAGCAGCCCCTCCGGGGGAGAGTTCGATGAGCAGTTCTTC | CASSPSGGEFDEQFF
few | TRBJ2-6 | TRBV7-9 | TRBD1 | TGTGCCAGCAGCTTAGTGCGGGACAGGGACATCTTTGGGGCCAACGTCCTGACTTTC | CASSLVRDRDIFGANVLTF
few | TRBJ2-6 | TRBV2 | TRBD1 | TGTGCCAGCATGGGACAGGGGATGGAAGGGGCCAACGTCCTGACTTTC | CASMGQGMEGANVLTF
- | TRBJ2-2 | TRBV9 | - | TGTGCCAGCAGCGTACCTCGAGCGGGCACGAACACCGGGGAGCTGTTTTTT | CASSVPRAGTNTGELFF
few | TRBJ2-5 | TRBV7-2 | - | TGTGCCAGCAGCCCCTACGGGGGCCGGGAGACCCAGTACTTC | CASSPYGGRETQYF
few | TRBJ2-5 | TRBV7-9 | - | TGTGCCAGCAGCTGGGGGGGGCGAGAGACCCAGTACTTC | CASSWGGRETQYF
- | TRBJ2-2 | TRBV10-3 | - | TGTGCCATCCCCACAGAAAACACCGGGGAGCTGTTTTTT | CAIPTENTGELFF
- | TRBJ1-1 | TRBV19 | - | - | CASSSGAITEAFF
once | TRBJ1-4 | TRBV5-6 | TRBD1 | TGTGCCAGCAGCGGTGACAGGGGATTGACAGAAAAACTGTTTTTT | CASSGDRGLTEKLFF
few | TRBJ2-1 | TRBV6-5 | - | TGTGCCAGCAGTTACTCATCTCAGGGATATGAGCAGTTCTTC | CASSYSSQGYEQFF
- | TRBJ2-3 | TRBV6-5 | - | TGTGCCAGCAGTTACGCCAGGATCACAGATACGCAGTATTTT | CASSYARITDTQYF
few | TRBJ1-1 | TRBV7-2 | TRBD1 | TGTGCCAGCAGCGTACCGATCGGACAGGTTGAAGCTTTCTTT | CASSVPIGQVEAFF
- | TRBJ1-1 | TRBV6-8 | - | TGTGCCAGCAGTTACTTGGGCACTCAGAACACTGAAGCTTTCTTT | CASSYLGTQNTEAFF
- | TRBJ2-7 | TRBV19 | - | TGTGCCAGTAGTATTGGCAGGGGCCCGAGCTACGAGCAGTACTTC | CASSIGRGPSYEQYF
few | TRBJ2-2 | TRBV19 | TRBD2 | TGTGCCAGTAGTATCAGACTAGCGGGGGGCAGAAACACCGGGGAGCTGTTTTTT | CASSIRLAGGRNTGELFF
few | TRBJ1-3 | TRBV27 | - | TGTGCCAGCAGACCTACAGGGTATGGAAACACCATATATTTT | CASRPTGYGNTIYF
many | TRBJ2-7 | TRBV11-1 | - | TGTGCCAGCAGCCGCCCTACATACGAGCAGTACTTC | CASSRPTYEQYF
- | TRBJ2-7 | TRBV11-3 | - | TGTGCCAGCAGCTTAGATGGTGCGGGGTACGAGCAGTACTTC | CASSLDGAGYEQYF
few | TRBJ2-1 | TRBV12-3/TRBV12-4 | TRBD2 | TGTGCCAGCAGTTTCGGGGGGTCGAACTACAATGAGCAGTTCTTC | CASSFGGSNYNEQFF
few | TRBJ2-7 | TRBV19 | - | TGTGCCAGTACCACTGTCGGTGCTAACTCCTACGAGCAGTACTTC | CASTTVGANSYEQYF
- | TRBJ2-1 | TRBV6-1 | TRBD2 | TGTGCCAGCAGGAAGGTGGGCGGGGGGGCGGCTTACAATGAGCAGTTCTTC | CASRKVGGGAAYNEQFF
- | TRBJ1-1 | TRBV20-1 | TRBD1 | TGCAGTGCTAGGGAGCAGGGGGGGCCGGGTACTGAAGCTTTCTTT | CSAREQGGPGTEAFF
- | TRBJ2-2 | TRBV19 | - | TGTGCCAGTAGGGGCCGGGACACCGGGGAGCTGTTTTTT | CASRGRDTGELFF
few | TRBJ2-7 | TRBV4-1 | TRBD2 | TGCGCCAGCAGCCGTCAGGGACTAGACTACGAGCAGTACTTC | CASSRQGLDYEQYF
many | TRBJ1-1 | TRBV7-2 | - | TGTGCCAGCAGCTTAGCGCCGACAGGTTATATGGGGGACACTGAAGCTTTCTTT | CASSLAPTGYMGDTEAFF
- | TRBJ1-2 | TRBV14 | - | TGTGCCAGCAGCCTAAGATTTCGGGGGGAGAATGGCTACACCTTC | CASSLRFRGENGYTF